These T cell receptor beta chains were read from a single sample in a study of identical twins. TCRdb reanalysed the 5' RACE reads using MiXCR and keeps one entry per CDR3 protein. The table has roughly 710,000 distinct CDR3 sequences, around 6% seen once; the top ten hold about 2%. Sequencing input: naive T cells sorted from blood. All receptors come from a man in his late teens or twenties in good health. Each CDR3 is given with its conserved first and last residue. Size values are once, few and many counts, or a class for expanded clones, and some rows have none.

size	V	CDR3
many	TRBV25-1	CASRIKVKETQYF
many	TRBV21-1	CASDRGPNTGELFF
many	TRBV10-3	CAIRTGTTKGEQFF
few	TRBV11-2	CASSREGTGPSPTDTQYF
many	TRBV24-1	CATSDLSSGGNNEQFF
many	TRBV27	CASSTRDGYEAFF
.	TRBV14	CASSQDRTSGSSEQYF
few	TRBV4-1	CASSQGQITGELFF
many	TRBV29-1	CSVMQGFYNEQFF
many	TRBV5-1	CASSIEGTGGTEAFF
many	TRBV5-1	CASRLGGDTQYF
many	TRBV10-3	CAIGTNTEAFF
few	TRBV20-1	CSASRDNYGYTF
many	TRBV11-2	CASSLGPRNYGYTF
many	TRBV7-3	CASSLLPAESSTDTQYF
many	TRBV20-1	CSAQGAPQSLREQFF
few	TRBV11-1	CASSPRPPISTDTQYF
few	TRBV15	CATSRDVAGVGDEQFF
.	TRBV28	CASSSHQETQYF
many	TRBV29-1	CSVDPVGEGTDTQYF
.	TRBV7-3	CASSPDLGSEQFF
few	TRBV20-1	CSATGTAYEQYF
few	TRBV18	CASSPQPGTASTDTQYF
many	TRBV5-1	CASSSGLLTDTQYF
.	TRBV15	CATSRDRADISYEQYF
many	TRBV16	CASSRDLEQFF
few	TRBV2	CASLGAGANVLTF
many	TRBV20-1	CSATRRVGPETQYF
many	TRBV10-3	CAISESIGVDTQYF
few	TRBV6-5	CASSYSSGRARWDQETQYF
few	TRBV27	CASSNRVYGEQFF
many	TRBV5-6	CASSGGLAGALVGELFF
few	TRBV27	CASIGATYEQYF
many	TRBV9	CASSAPIPSLYNEQFF
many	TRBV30	CAWSPGTTDTQYF
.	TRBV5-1	CASSLSLREGQETQYF
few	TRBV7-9	CASSLGQGITTNEKLFF
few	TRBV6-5	CASTSQGDSLDEQYF
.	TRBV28	CASSQTSGSFNEQFF
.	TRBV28	CASSLEGPGVSTDTQYF
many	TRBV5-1	CASRTAASGLSSYNEQFF
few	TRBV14	CASSQEGTGVNGKFF
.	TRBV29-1	CSVDEWTSQETQYF
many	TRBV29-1	CSVMSGWGENEQFF
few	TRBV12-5	CASGFAGTYNEQFF
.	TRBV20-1	CSARGTSGNYNEQFF
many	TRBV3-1	CASSQRTVYGYTF
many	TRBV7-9	CASSLETPVQFF
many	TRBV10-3	CAIPRSSGDTGELFF
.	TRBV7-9	CASSPPGLVHEQYF
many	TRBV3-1	CASSHSELNYNEQFF
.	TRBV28	CASSRGLWNQPQHF
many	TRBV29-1	CSVEIQTETQYF